What follows are 18 T cell receptor beta chains derived from one specimen sequenced in a study of long-term antiretroviral therapy in people with HIV. A v3.0 immunoSEQ assay was performed at survey level. Some clones are missing from TCRdb's copy, which holds only in-frame ones; the method was immunoSEQ multiplex PCR. The data hold under 50,000 clones, with approximately 85% observed a single time. The sample here was unsorted PBMCs, taken 3.1 years after starting antiretroviral therapy. All receptors derive from a woman between 45 and 60 years old with HIV.

The CDR3, as DNA: TGTGCCAGCAGATCTCCGACAGGGGGCACTTCACCCCTCCACTTT. Translating gives CASRSPTGGTSPLHF. The chain combines TRBV6-5 with TRBJ1-6; 10 bases match TRBD1. CDR1 is MNHEY and CDR2 is SVGAGI in the germline V gene. V shed 6 bases and J 9 bases; nucleotides not matched to a gene: 8. The length of the CDR3 is 15 residues.

This rearrangement joins TRBV18 to TRBJ2-3; perhaps TRBD1 as D (6 bases). The CDR3 contains 17 residues. Deletions cut 4 bases from V and 2 bases from J, with 19 bases between. Germline CDR1 and CDR2: KGHSH and LQKENI. The CDR3 sequence: CASSLPTTGTSTDTQYF. As DNA, the CDR3 is TGTGCCAGCTCACTCCCGACAACCGGGACATCCACAGATACGCAGTATTTT.

V is TRBV6-1 and J is TRBJ1-2; D unresolved. Trimming shortened V by 8 bases and J by 1 base, and 17 bases separated the two germline ends. The CDR3 has 15 residues. Germline lookup yields CDR1 MNHNS and CDR2 SASEGT. This CDR3 reads CASYDRDANNYGYTF. The CDR3 region has the DNA TGTGCCAGCTACGACCGGGATGCTAATAACTATGGCTACACCTTC.

The rearrangement joins TRBV6-5 to TRBJ1-1; 7 bases map to TRBD1. The CDR3 is 15 amino acids. Trimming at V came to 6 bases and at J to 2 bases, leaving 9 bases not matched to a gene. Germline values: CDR1 MNHEY, CDR2 SVGAGI. CDR3 loop: CASSPQGVPNTEAFF. CDR3 nucleotide sequence: TGTGCCAGCAGCCCCCAGGGGGTCCCTAACACTGAAGCTTTCTTT.

The chain employs TRBV10-1 and TRBJ2-5, with 7 positions matching TRBD1. The CDR3 has 13 amino acids. V gave up 6 bases and J gave up 4 bases; unmatched junction bases: 5. The germline V gene encodes CDR1 WNHNN and CDR2 SYGVQD (reference sequence). CDR3 amino acids: CASSEQGRETQYF. The CDR3 DNA follows: TGCGCCAGCAGCGAACAGGGGCGAGAGACCCAGTACTTC.

The chain uses TRBV9 and TRBJ2-1; D is unresolved. This CDR3 comprises 15 residues. V dropped 0 bases and J dropped 2 bases, with 9 bases sitting between them. CDR1 and CDR2 from the germline V gene are SGDLS and YYNGEE. The CDR3: CASSVGGDPYNEQFF. The CDR3 nucleotides are TGTGCCAGCAGCGTAGGGGGTGATCCCTACAATGAGCAGTTCTTC.

The V gene is TRBV6-5, the J gene TRBJ1-2, with D hard to call. The CDR3 is 14 residues long. In germline, CDR1 is MNHEY, CDR2 SVGAGI. Deletions cut 0 bases from V and 8 bases from J, with 13 bases between. The CDR3 DNA sequence: TGTGCCAGCAGTTACTCGGCGACAAAATACGGCTACACCTTC. Translated: CASSYSATKYGYTF.

J is TRBJ1-1 and V is TRBV27; D is ambiguous. Trimming pared 3 bases from V and 1 base from J, leaving 6 bases between. There are 13 residues in the CDR3. From germline, CDR1 is MNHEY and CDR2 SMNVEV (reference sequence). In DNA, the CDR3 is TGTGCCAGCAGTTTGACATCGAACACTGAAGCTTTCTTT. It translates to CASSLTSNTEAFF.

The chain employs TRBV11-2 and TRBJ2-1, with 7 bases identical to TRBD2. V lost 5 bases, J lost 2 bases, and 6 bases stayed unmatched. The CDR3 is 15 amino acids. CDR1 is SGHAT, CDR2 FQNNGV, per germline. This CDR3 reads CASSPGLLTYNEQFF. In DNA, the CDR3 is TGTGCCAGCAGCCCGGGACTACTCACCTACAATGAGCAGTTCTTC.

This rearrangement joins TRBV5-6 to TRBJ2-7; TRBD1 is a possible D gene (8 bases). The germline V and J ends were trimmed by 6 bases and 2 bases, with 24 bases remaining between them. The CDR3 totals 17 residues. Germline V lookup: CDR1 SGHDT, CDR2 YYEEEE. CDR3 sequence reads: CASINLADRVNAYEQYF. DNA of the CDR3: TGTGCCAGCATAAACCTAGCGGACAGGGTAAATGCCTACGAGCAGTACTTC.

This clone has a handful of counts. V usage is TRBV7-2 and J usage is TRBJ2-7; no clear D. The ends were cut back, 1 base at V and 3 bases at J, with 7 bases in the middle. CDR1 and CDR2 (germline): SGHTA, FQGNSA. The CDR3 is 13 amino acids. The CDR3 loop is CASSLVQSYEQYF. The DNA for the CDR3 is TGTGCCAGCAGCTTAGTACAGAGCTACGAGCAGTACTTC.

The gene calls are TRBV11-2 and TRBJ1-1; the D is unclear. There are 11 residues in the CDR3. Trimming removed 3 bases from V and 8 bases from J, with 7 bases in between. The germline CDR1 and CDR2 sequences are SGHAT and FQNNGV. In nucleotides, the CDR3 is TGTGCCAGCAGCTTCCGGCAGGAAGCTTTCTTT. It translates to CASSFRQEAFF.

The rearrangement joins TRBV10-3 to TRBJ2-7, with no clear D. Germline V lookup: CDR1 ENHRY, CDR2 SYGVKD. V lost 0 bases and J 5 bases, leaving 11 bases between the germline ends. The CDR3 contains 14 residues. As DNA, the CDR3 is TGTGCCATCAGTGAGTCGCGAGGAAGCCACGAGCAGTACTTC. The encoded protein is CAISESRGSHEQYF.

This clone was found once. The chain couples TRBV6-1 to TRBJ2-2; a weak D match, TRBD2 (6 bases). CDR1 and CDR2 from the germline V gene are MNHNS and SASEGT. Trimming cost V 3 bases and J 5 bases, with 16 bases left between them. This CDR3 has 16 residues. The CDR3 sequence is CASSDWPRRDTGELFF. In DNA form, the CDR3 reads TGTGCCAGCAGTGACTGGCCTCGGAGGGATACCGGGGAGCTGTTTTTT.

This clone was seen a handful of times. The CDR3 coding sequence is TGCGCCAGCAGCTTCGACGGGGATGGTGGCTACACCTTC. Translated: CASSFDGDGGYTF. The rearrangement links TRBV5-1 to TRBJ1-2, with D unclear. Germline CDR1 reads SGHRS; CDR2 reads YFSETQ. This CDR3 region has 13 residues. The V end was cut by 2 bases, the J end by 7 bases, with 12 bases between.

This clone was detected only a few times. The chain links TRBV7-9 to TRBJ1-1; D possibly corresponds to TRBD1 (6 bases). CDR3 length: 19 residues. V gave up 7 bases and J gave up 1 base, with 28 bases separating them. CDR1 is SEHNR, CDR2 FQNEAQ, per germline (reference sequence). CDR3 in amino acids: CASTTSAGGGGFKNTEAFF. DNA of the CDR3: TGTGCCAGCACTACTAGCGCCGGGGGCGGGGGATTCAAGAACACTGAAGCTTTCTTT.

This chain uses TRBV13 with TRBJ2-7, with 10 bases lining up with TRBD1. The CDR3 loop spans 13 amino acids. Germline V lookup: CDR1 PRHDT, CDR2 FYEKMQ (reference sequence). With 5 bases clipped from V and 2 bases from J, the junction kept 0 bases outside the gene matches. CDR3 residues: CASSGQGAYEQYF. The DNA of the CDR3 is TGTGCCAGCAGCGGACAGGGGGCCTACGAGCAGTACTTC. Full variable domain (rest looked up from reference TRBV13 and TRBJ2-7): AAGVIQSPRHLIKEKRETATLKCYPIPRHDTVYWYQQGPGQDPQFLISFYEKMQSDKGSIPDRFSAQQFSDYHSELNMSSLELGDSALYFCASSGQGAYEQYFGPGTRLTVT.

The V gene is TRBV7-2, the J gene TRBJ2-3, with TRBD2 matching 7 bases. The germline gives CDR1 SGHTA, CDR2 FQGNSA. The V gene end was trimmed by 5 bases and the J gene end by 10 bases; junction bases not matched to a gene: 6. The CDR3 has 12 residues. CDR3 DNA sequence: TGTGCCAGCAGCATCGGGACTACTGCGCAGTATTTT. It yields the protein CASSIGTTAQYF.